One and the same sample provided the 16 T cell receptor beta chains below, sequenced in a study of T-cell reconstitution after alpha-beta-depleted transplantation in children. This sample's TCRbeta library carried unique molecular identifier barcodes. TCRdb recomputed calls from the PCR reads with MiXCR, one row per CDR3 protein. The table records approximately 390,000 distinct CDR3 sequences, roughly a tenth of them present only once. Sequences were derived from PBMCs from the stem cell graft donor, sampled from the stem cell graft. These receptor sequences come from a human donor who donated a stem cell graft to a child with acute myeloid leukemia.

This clonotype was detected only a few times. This chain uses TRBV19 with TRBJ2-7; weak D call: TRBD1 (5 bases). V was pared by 3 bases and J by 0 bases, with 9 bases between. The CDR3 runs to 14 residues. CDR1 LNHDA and CDR2 SQIVND come from the germline V gene (reference sequence). The CDR3 reads CASSIQDTSYEQYF. CDR3 DNA sequence: TGTGCCAGTAGTATTCAGGACACCTCCTACGAGCAGTACTTC.

The V call is TRBV18, the J call TRBJ2-2; D ambiguous. Trimming removed 0 bases at V and 6 bases at J, with 11 bases between. The germline CDR1 and CDR2 sequences are KGHSH and LQKENI. This CDR3 spans 15 amino acids. This chain's CDR3 is CASSPPIGNAGELFF. Here the CDR3 DNA reads TGTGCCAGCTCACCACCGATTGGCAACGCCGGGGAGCTGTTTTTT.

The V call is TRBV11-2, the J call TRBJ2-3, with unresolved D. V lost 2 bases and J lost 4, with 10 bases in between. The CDR3 has 14 amino acids. The germline V gene encodes CDR1 SGHAT and CDR2 FQNNGV. In DNA, the CDR3 is TGTGCCAGCAGCTTAAGCCTAGATTCAGATACGCAGTATTTT. Its protein is CASSLSLDSDTQYF.

This clonotype showed up just a few times. The chain has TRBV29-1 and TRBJ2-7, with D uncertain. V was trimmed by 5 bases and J by 2 bases, leaving 19 bases between them. CDR3 size: 15 residues. CDR1 SQVTM and CDR2 ANQGSEA come from the germline V gene. CDR3 bases: TGCAGCGTTACTACTCCATCCAGGCTAACCTACGAGCAGTACTTC. This codes for CSVTTPSRLTYEQYF.

This clonotype has a handful of counts. J is TRBJ2-7 and V is TRBV6-1; TRBD1 or TRBD2 may be the D gene (5 bases each). The CDR3 sequence is 15 residues long. Germline V lookup: CDR1 MNHNS, CDR2 SASEGT. The V end lost 6 bases, the J end lost 7 bases, and 22 bases lay between the germline ends. Here the CDR3 DNA reads TGTGCCAGCAGCAACCCACACCGGGACCGCCTGGAGCAGTACTTC. This encodes CASSNPHRDRLEQYF.

This clonotype was observed at least ten times. This rearrangement joins TRBV12-3 or TRBV12-4 to TRBJ2-2, with a possible D match to TRBD1 (6 bases). V gave up 4 bases and J gave up 4 bases, with 13 bases separating them. The CDR3 covers 15 residues. CDR3 nucleotides: TGTGCCAGCAGTTCAAAACAGGGAAGCACCGGGGAGCTGTTTTTT. Its protein is CASSSKQGSTGELFF.

This clonotype appeared a few times. The chain carries TRBV9 and TRBJ2-2; TRBD2 aligns across 13 bases. J lost 5 bases, V lost 2 bases, and 3 bases had no gene match. Germline V gives CDR1 SGDLS, CDR2 YYNGEE. The CDR3 spans 16 residues. CDR3 in DNA: TGTGCCAGCAGCGTTGGACTAGCGGGAGAAACCGGGGAGCTGTTTTTT. This translates into CASSVGLAGETGELFF.

In its sample, this clonotype was seen many times. This chain uses TRBV9 with TRBJ2-1, with a weak D call TRBD1 (5 bases). Trimming took 3 bases from V and 12 from J, leaving 22 bases between them. This CDR3 has 15 residues. CDR1 SGDLS and CDR2 YYNGEE come from the germline V gene. Here the CDR3 DNA reads TGTGCCAGCAGCGGGGGCACTCCCAGAAGTTCTCCGCAGTTCTTC. Protein product: CASSGGTPRSSPQFF.

The chain recombines TRBV20-1 with TRBJ2-7, with D perhaps TRBD1 or TRBD2 (5 bases each). This CDR3 is 12 amino acids long. The germline V gene encodes CDR1 DFQATT and CDR2 SNEGSKA (reference sequence). Trimming removed 1 base from V and 6 bases from J, with 10 bases in between. The CDR3 spells CSARAGPIEQYF. The CDR3 DNA reads as TGCAGTGCTAGAGCGGGGCCTATCGAGCAGTACTTC.

This clonotype was found many times. The V gene is TRBV5-1, the J gene TRBJ2-5, with 7 bases identical to TRBD1. Germline V gene lookup returns CDR1 SGHRS and CDR2 YFSETQ. V dropped 4 bases and J dropped 0; count of bases not matched to a gene: 15. The CDR3 runs to 18 residues. The CDR3 coding sequence is TGCGCCAGCAGCCGTCAGCCCCCGGACAGGCGGTACCAAGAGACCCAGTACTTC. Its protein product is CASSRQPPDRRYQETQYF.

This clonotype was observed a few times. The chain uses TRBV12-3 or TRBV12-4 and TRBJ2-3; 7 bases align to TRBD2. V lost 5 bases and J lost 2; bases outside the gene matches: 4. The CDR3 spans 14 residues. CDR3 sequence: CASSPGTITDTQYF. The CDR3 nucleotides read TGTGCCAGCAGTCCGGGGACTATCACAGATACGCAGTATTTT.

This clonotype was observed a handful of times. The chain links TRBV5-6 to TRBJ2-3; tentatively, D is TRBD1 (6 bases). Germline lookup yields CDR1 SGHDT and CDR2 YYEEEE. The CDR3 is made up of 16 amino acids. V was clipped by 7 bases and J by 5 bases, with 23 bases between them. CDR3: CASSQGAGTRRDTQYF. CDR3 DNA: TGTGCCAGCTCGCAAGGGGCAGGGACAAGGCGAGATACGCAGTATTTT.

V and J are TRBV4-2 and TRBJ2-2; D is undetermined. The germline gives CDR1 LGHNA, CDR2 YNFKEQ. The CDR3 has 14 residues. Deletions cut 0 bases from V and 1 base from J, with 3 bases between. CDR3 nucleotide sequence: TGTGCCAGCAGCCAAGAGCAGAACACCGGGGAGCTGTTTTTT. Its translation is CASSQEQNTGELFF.

This clonotype was detected many times. The chain carries TRBV5-1 and TRBJ2-1; 8 nucleotides agree with TRBD2. CDR3 length equals 16 residues. V lost 2 bases to trimming and J lost 0 bases; unmatched junction nucleotides: 4. Per the germline V gene, CDR1 is SGHRS and CDR2 is YFSETQ. DNA for the CDR3: TGCGCCAGCAGCTTAGCGGGAGCCACCTCCTACAATGAGCAGTTCTTC. This gives the protein CASSLAGATSYNEQFF.

The chain has TRBV5-1 and TRBJ1-4, with D tentatively TRBD1 (6 bases). V lost 0 bases to trimming and J lost 7 bases, with 16 bases between them. The CDR3 runs to 16 residues. Looked up from germline, CDR1 is SGHRS and CDR2 is YFSETQ. The CDR3 bases are TGCGCCAGCAGCTTGGCCCCCGGGGGCGCCGGTGAAAAACTGTTTTTT. This encodes CASSLAPGGAGEKLFF.

This clonotype was found many times. CDR3 protein: CSAGRDTKNIQYF. The CDR3 region has the DNA TGCAGTGCTGGCCGGGACACCAAAAACATTCAGTACTTC. The gene calls are TRBV20-1 and TRBJ2-4, with D perhaps TRBD1 (6 bases). Trimming cost V 5 bases and J 2 bases, with 10 bases left between them. From germline, CDR1 is DFQATT and CDR2 SNEGSKA (reference sequence). The CDR3 extends over 13 amino acids.